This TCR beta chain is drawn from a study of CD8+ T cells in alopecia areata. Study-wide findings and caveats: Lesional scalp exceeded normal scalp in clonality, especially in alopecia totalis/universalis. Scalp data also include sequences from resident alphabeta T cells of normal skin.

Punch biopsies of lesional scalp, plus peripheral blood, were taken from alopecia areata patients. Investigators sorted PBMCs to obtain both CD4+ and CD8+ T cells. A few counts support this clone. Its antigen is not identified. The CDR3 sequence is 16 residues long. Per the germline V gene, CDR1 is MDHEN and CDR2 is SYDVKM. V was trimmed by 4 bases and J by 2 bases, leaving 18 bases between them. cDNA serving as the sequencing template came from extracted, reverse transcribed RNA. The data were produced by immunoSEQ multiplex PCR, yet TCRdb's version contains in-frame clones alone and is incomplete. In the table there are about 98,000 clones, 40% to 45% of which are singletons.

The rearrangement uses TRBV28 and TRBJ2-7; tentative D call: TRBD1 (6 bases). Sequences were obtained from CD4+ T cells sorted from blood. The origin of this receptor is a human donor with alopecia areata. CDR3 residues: CASSSAGTNYAYEQYF. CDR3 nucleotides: TGTGCCAGCAGTTCTGCCGGGACAAATTACGCCTACGAGCAGTACTTC.